The present TCR beta chain was sequenced within a study of T-cell memory formation after mild COVID-19. General study points: Specificity for SARS-CoV-2 was not confirmed among the second-wave clones peaking on day 37.

Worth noting for this clonotype: The antigen is unknown.

TCR alpha and TCR beta cDNA libraries carrying sample barcodes and UMIs came from 5'RACE with constant-segment primers. MiXCR was run by TCRdb on the 5' RACE reads, yielding one entry per CDR3 protein. The data contain more than 350,000 distinct CDR3 sequences, 20% to 25% of them singletons. CDR3 length: 14 amino acids. The germline CDR1 and CDR2 sequences are SQVTM and ANQGSEA. V was clipped by 2 bases and J by 0 bases, with 10 bases between them. This rearrangement joins TRBV29-1 to TRBJ2-5; D may be TRBD1 (5 bases). The specimen sequenced was PBMCs or a T cell subset sorted from them (not recorded which). The receptor was derived from an adult woman who had mild COVID-19 (a few samples of this study predate the infection). Cell type and time point are not known. The chain's CDR3 is CSVEPQGNQETQYF. Here the CDR3 DNA reads TGCAGCGTTGAACCGCAGGGTAACCAAGAGACCCAGTACTTC. The full variable domain, its missing parts supplied by reference TRBV29-1 and TRBJ2-5, is SAVISQKPSRDICQRGTSLTIQCQVDSQVTMMFWYRQQPGQSLTLIATANQGSEATYESGFVIDKFPISRPNLTFSTLTVSNMSPEDSSIYLCSVEPQGNQETQYFGPGTRLLVL.